The clone carrying this T cell receptor (beta chain) counts as medium-sized (0.01 to 0.1%). This sample stems from a study of low-dose radiotherapy and immunotherapy resistance in tumors. Whole-study context: The study gave Cohort 2 1 Gy per fraction every two weeks, totaling 13 Gy over 26 weeks. Intravenous ipilimumab 1 mg/kg every six weeks was given with nivolumab 240 mg every two weeks.

Priming of first-strand cDNA relied on TRAV- and TRBV-specific primers (covering alpha and beta chains). TCR amplification involved 20 to 25 PCR cycles with a constant-region primer and V-primer adapter. The authors amplified isolated mRNA by in vitro transcription. TCRdb processed the reads anew with MiXCR; each CDR3 protein has one entry. This table has 14,000 to 15,000 distinct CDR3 sequences, roughly half appearing once. This clonotype was obtained from a human donor with advanced metastatic prostate, ovarian, gallbladder or colorectal cancer (not recorded which). This table probably holds off-target reads from a library built for another chain.

The CDR3 bases are TGTGCCAGCAGTGACCAGGGCGAAAGGCGTTGTAATAGCAATCAGCCCCAGCATTTT. Translation gives CASSDQGERRCNSNQPQHF. V is TRBV25-1 and J is TRBJ1-5; possible D gene TRBD1, 5 bases. The CDR3 has 19 residues. Trimming left V 3 bases short and J 0 bases short, with 21 bases between. Per germline, CDR1 MGHDK and CDR2 SYGVNS.